Listed below are T cell receptor beta chains from one sample, sequenced in a study of T cell repertoires in cytomegalovirus infection. The antigens these receptors bind are not known. TCRdb passed the reads through MiXCR, listing each CDR3 protein once. The repertoire consists of tens of thousands of distinct CDR3 sequences, with just over 20% occurring once and the leading ten covering about 69%. Sequenced material: CD8+ T cells from cultured PBMCs, taken from culture after CMV antigen stimulation. The receptors come from a human donor in good health (CMV status not recorded). Some clones in this sample may be carry-over from other donors' samples. The CDR3 runs from the conserved cysteine through the conserved F or W. A D gene is named only where the DNA matches it firmly. For some rows the clone size is stated as once, few or many, or as a class when expanded; others skip it.

size,J,V,D,CDR3,DNA
-,TRBJ2-6,TRBV6-2/TRBV6-3,-,CASTEDAGANVLTF,TGTGCCAGCACCGAAGATGCTGGGGCCAACGTCCTGACTTTC
-,TRBJ1-2,TRBV6-5,-,CASSPGQHNYGYTF,TGTGCCAGCAGTCCCGGACAACATAACTATGGCTACACCTTC
-,TRBJ1-2,TRBV6-2/TRBV6-3,-,CASTAGYGYTF,TGTGCCAGCACCGCCGGCTATGGCTACACCTTC
-,TRBJ2-1,TRBV6-2/TRBV6-3,TRBD2,CASILTPAGGPEFF,TGTGCCAGCATTTTGACCCCAGCGGGGGGGCCCGAGTTCTTC
-,TRBJ1-2,TRBV7-8,TRBD1,CASSLGVTTGAANYGYTF,TGTGCCAGCAGCTTAGGAGTCACTACAGGGGCAGCTAACTATGGCTACACCTTC
-,TRBJ2-4,TRBV7-9,-,CASSTRGAKNIQYF,TGTGCCAGCAGTACACGGGGGGCCAAAAACATTCAGTACTTC
-,TRBJ2-1,TRBV7-9,-,CASSVSSEEQFF,TGTGCCAGCAGCGTAAGTTCGGAGGAGCAGTTCTTC
-,TRBJ2-7,TRBV7-3,TRBD1,CASSLDVGQGAYEQYF,TGTGCCAGCAGCTTAGATGTGGGACAGGGGGCCTACGAGCAGTACTTC
few,TRBJ2-1,TRBV29-1,-,CSAPFPNSYNEQFF,TGCAGCGCCCCATTCCCCAACTCCTACAATGAGCAGTTCTTC
-,TRBJ1-2,TRBV7-3,TRBD1,CASSSTGVYGYTF,TGTGCCAGCAGCAGTACAGGGGTCTATGGCTACACCTTC
few,TRBJ2-5,TRBV6-2/TRBV6-3,TRBD1,CASSAQGNSTGETQYF,TGTGCCAGCAGCGCACAGGGGAACTCCACCGGGGAGACCCAGTACTTC
few,TRBJ1-2,TRBV2,-,CASREQGPGYTF,TGTGCCAGCAGGGAACAGGGCCCTGGCTACACCTTC
few,TRBJ2-3,TRBV12-3/TRBV12-4,TRBD1,CASSLRQGGDTQYF,TGTGCCAGCAGTCTCAGACAGGGGGGAGATACGCAGTATTTT
-,TRBJ1-2,TRBV19,-,CASSMPGDGYTF,TGTGCCAGTAGTATGCCGGGAGATGGCTACACCTTC
few,TRBJ1-4,TRBV7-9,-,CASSFREPNEKLFF,TGTGCCAGCAGCTTTCGGGAACCTAATGAAAAACTGTTTTTT
-,TRBJ1-1,TRBV12-3/TRBV12-4,-,CASSPEREAFF,TGTGCCAGCAGTCCAGAACGGGAAGCTTTCTTT
few,TRBJ1-6,TRBV7-2,-,CASSLRQGTLHF,TGTGCCAGCAGCTTAAGGCAGGGCACCCTCCACTTT
few,TRBJ1-5,TRBV27,-,CASSLSGESNQPQHF,TGTGCCAGCAGTTTATCAGGGGAATCCAATCAGCCCCAGCATTTT
few,TRBJ1-5,TRBV20-1,-,CSARDRGGGQPQHF,TGCAGTGCTAGGGACAGAGGAGGGGGTCAGCCCCAGCATTTT
-,TRBJ1-5,TRBV24-1,-,CATSARGSNQPQHF,TGTGCCACCAGTGCCCGGGGTAGCAATCAGCCCCAGCATTTT
few,TRBJ2-7,TRBV27,TRBD1,CASSYNRGGEQYF,TGTGCCAGCAGCTACAACAGGGGTGGAGAGCAGTACTTC
-,TRBJ1-1,TRBV7-2,-,CASSGLEAFF,TGTGCCAGCAGTGGCCTTGAAGCTTTCTTT
-,TRBJ1-1,TRBV12-3/TRBV12-4,TRBD1,CASSQTGLAFF,TGTGCCAGCAGCCAGACAGGGTTGGCTTTCTTT
few,TRBJ1-2,TRBV4-3,-,CASSQGSRQEYRGYTF,TGCGCCAGCAGCCAAGGGTCGCGACAGGAGTATCGTGGCTACACCTTC
-,TRBJ1-5,TRBV7-2,TRBD1,CASSFRGQSNQPQHF,TGTGCCAGCAGCTTCAGGGGGCAGAGCAATCAGCCCCAGCATTTT
few,TRBJ2-4,TRBV12-3/TRBV12-4,TRBD1,CASSWGQGEYF,TGTGCCAGCAGTTGGGGACAGGGCGAGTACTTC
few,TRBJ1-2,TRBV12-3/TRBV12-4,-,CASSLPGANYGYTF,TGTGCCAGCAGTTTGCCAGGAGCTAACTATGGCTACACCTTC
few,TRBJ1-1,TRBV27,-,CASSAGRPTEAFF,TGTGCCAGCTCGGCAGGGAGACCCACTGAAGCTTTCTTT
-,TRBJ2-7,TRBV18,TRBD1,CASSPGTDPTYEQYF,TGTGCCAGCTCACCAGGGACAGATCCTACCTACGAGCAGTACTTC
few,TRBJ2-7,TRBV12-3/TRBV12-4,-,CASSWAGVYEQYF,TGTGCCAGCAGTTGGGCAGGAGTCTACGAGCAGTACTTC
-,TRBJ1-5,TRBV7-8,-,CASSWWKGSNQPQHF,TGTGCCAGCAGCTGGTGGAAAGGGAGCAATCAGCCCCAGCATTTT
-,TRBJ1-3,TRBV20-1,-,CSARPRTAGSGNTIYF,TGCAGTGCTAGACCTAGGACAGCGGGCTCTGGAAACACCATATATTTT
-,TRBJ1-1,TRBV7-2,-,CASSADRAPGTEAFF,TGTGCCAGCAGCGCGGACCGGGCCCCTGGGACTGAAGCTTTCTTT
-,TRBJ2-1,TRBV29-1,TRBD2,CSVEERRGGGEQFF,TGCAGCGTTGAAGAGAGGCGGGGGGGAGGTGAGCAGTTCTTC
-,TRBJ1-1,TRBV7-8,-,CASSPEEIAEAFF,TGTGCCAGCAGCCCAGAAGAGATCGCTGAAGCTTTCTTT
few,TRBJ1-3,TRBV11-3,-,CASSPRQDFSGNTIYF,TGTGCCAGCAGCCCCCGACAGGACTTCTCTGGAAACACCATATATTTT
few,TRBJ1-2,TRBV4-1,TRBD1,CAGGTGRDYGYTF,TGCGCCGGGGGGACAGGGAGGGACTATGGCTACACCTTC
-,TRBJ2-5,TRBV6-2/TRBV6-3,TRBD2,CASSYPGSLAGVQETQYF,TGTGCCAGCAGTTACCCCGGGAGCCTAGCGGGGGTTCAAGAGACCCAGTACTTC
-,TRBJ1-3,TRBV4-1,-,CASSQDREGTARNTIYF,TGCGCCAGCAGCCAAGATCGGGAGGGAACAGCTCGAAACACCATATATTTT
few,TRBJ2-3,TRBV7-2,-,CASSLGLAPDTQYF,TGTGCCAGCAGCTTAGGCCTAGCCCCAGATACGCAGTATTTT
-,TRBJ2-3,TRBV6-5,-,CASRLKGEPADTQYF,TGTGCCAGCAGACTAAAGGGGGAACCCGCAGATACGCAGTATTTT
few,TRBJ1-1,TRBV2,-,CASPGQPILEAFF,TGTGCCAGCCCGGGACAACCAATACTTGAAGCTTTCTTT
few,TRBJ2-3,TRBV7-8,-,CASSPRVGGRDTQYF,TGTGCCAGCAGCCCGCGGGTAGGGGGGAGAGATACGCAGTATTTT
few,TRBJ2-1,TRBV5-5,TRBD1,CASSLGTGDLWYNEQFF,TGTGCCAGCAGCCTTGGGACAGGGGATTTATGGTACAATGAGCAGTTCTTC
few,TRBJ1-5,TRBV7-2,-,CASSSRDGLNQPQHF,TGTGCCAGCAGCAGCCGGGACGGCCTGAATCAGCCCCAGCATTTT
few,TRBJ1-6,TRBV7-9,TRBD1,CASSGHRGQDLSSYNSPLHF,TGTGCCAGCAGCGGCCACCGCGGACAGGACCTGAGCTCCTATAATTCACCCCTCCACTTT
-,TRBJ2-7,TRBV7-9,-,CASSRGQYEQYF,TGTGCCAGCAGCAGAGGACAGTACGAGCAGTACTTC
-,TRBJ1-6,TRBV27,TRBD1,CASSLPGQGRFSPLHF,TGTGCCAGCAGTTTACCGGGACAGGGAAGATTTTCACCCCTCCACTTT
-,TRBJ1-1,TRBV19,-,CASSFLRQDLMNTEAFF,TGTGCCAGTAGTTTCCTCCGACAGGACCTAATGAACACTGAAGCTTTCTTT